This TCR beta chain was recovered during a study of control samples from healthy donors and cancer patients. After removal of 3 bases from V and 6 bases from J, the junction contained 6 bases not matched to a gene. Germline V lookup: CDR1 KGHSH, CDR2 LQKENI. The CDR3 loop spans 16 amino acids. Method: immunoSEQ multiplex PCR; TCRdb's copy keeps in-frame clones and lacks some. Among around 120,000 clones listed, 80% to 90% were seen once. Material: PBMCs. The rearrangement links TRBV18 to TRBJ1-5, with 12 bases fitting TRBD1. This sequence originates from a woman aged 50 to 65 with colorectal cancer. The CDR3 nucleotides read TGTGCCAGCTCACCCTCGGGACAGGGGGCTAGTCAGCCCCAGCATTTT. This codes for CASSPSGQGASQPQHF.